This paragraph covers one T cell receptor (beta chain) sequence. The target antigen is unknown. Repertoires were generated with immunoSEQ multiplex PCR, while TCRdb's copy carries only in-frame clones and drops some. There are roughly 140,000 clones in the sample; roughly nine tenths occur only once, and about 0.64% lies in the top ten. These data originate in a study of cytomegalovirus exposure and HLA in healthy donors. The study, taken as a whole, reports: Reportedly, diagnosis of cytomegalovirus status by the classifier showed high specificity and sensitivity.

Separation from the approximately 690-subject first cohort characterized the roughly 130-subject validation cohort, to which the donors belonged. Sequencing was performed on PBMCs. This TCR was recovered from a man aged 18 to 29 in good health and CMV-seronegative.

The CDR3 DNA sequence: TGCGCCAGCAGCCAAGCCTTCGGGACACGGGAGACCCAGTACTTC. Protein: CASSQAFGTRETQYF. The chain combines TRBV4-3 with TRBJ2-5; tentatively, D is TRBD1 (6 bases). The CDR3 runs to 15 residues. With 1 base removed from V and 5 bases from J, the gap between germline ends came to 14 bases. Germline V lookup: CDR1 LGHNA, CDR2 YSLEER.